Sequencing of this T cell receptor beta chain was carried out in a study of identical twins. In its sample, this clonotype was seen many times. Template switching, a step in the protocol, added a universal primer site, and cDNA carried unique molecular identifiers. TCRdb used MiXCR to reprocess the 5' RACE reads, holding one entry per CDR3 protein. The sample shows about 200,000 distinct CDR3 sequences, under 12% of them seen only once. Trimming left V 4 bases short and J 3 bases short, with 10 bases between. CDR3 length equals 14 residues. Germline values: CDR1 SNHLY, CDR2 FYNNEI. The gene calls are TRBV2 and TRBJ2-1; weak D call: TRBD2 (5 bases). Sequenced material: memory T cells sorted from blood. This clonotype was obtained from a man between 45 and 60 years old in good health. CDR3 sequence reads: CASSGSGYYNEQFF. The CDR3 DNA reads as TGTGCCAGCAGTGGGAGCGGCTACTACAATGAGCAGTTCTTC.